The TCR beta chain described here comes from a study of cytomegalovirus exposure and HLA in healthy donors. Findings and limits, study-wide: In a later analysis, TCR association rates varied by HLA locus: DRB1 most, HLA-C fewest. TCR sequences were mostly rare, though some public TCRs occurred in many donors.

About this clone itself: Its antigen is unidentified.

The CDR3 has 14 amino acids. Germline CDR1 ENHRY, CDR2 SYGVKD. Trimming stripped 11 bases from V and 12 bases from J, with 26 bases between. PCR primers comprised 60 Vbeta and 13 Jbeta primers. Data came from immunoSEQ multiplex PCR; TCRdb stores just in-frame clones and leaves some out. The table has some 110,000 clones, over 9.5% seen once. V usage is TRBV10-3 and J usage is TRBJ2-4; D possibly corresponds to TRBD2 (5 bases). The TCR originated in a man aged 40-55 years in good health and CMV-seropositive. Sequenced: PBMCs. The CDR3 sequence is CASAREGLRGAQYF. CDR3 coding DNA: TGTGCCTCCGCTAGAGAGGGCCTCCGCGGCGCTCAGTACTTC.